Included here is one T cell receptor beta chain sequence, with context. Its antigen is still unknown. The data were obtained in a study of cytomegalovirus exposure and HLA in healthy donors. Study information: Most donors, about 82% of several hundred genotyped, fell in the Caucasian-associated ancestry cluster.

Study results and limitations: Later analysis reportedly placed an Asian-associated ancestry cluster below the roughly 670-donor mean in N-insertions. The classifier reportedly diagnosed cytomegalovirus status with high specificity and sensitivity.

The V gene end was trimmed by 6 bases and the J gene end by 4 bases; junction bases not matched to a gene: 9. Germline CDR1 reads MNHNS; CDR2 reads SASEGT. The CDR3 length is 14 residues. The PCR ran on 60 Vbeta and 13 Jbeta primers. TCRdb's copy holds only in-frame clones and misses some; the assay was immunoSEQ multiplex PCR. The data contain about 91,000 clones, roughly 86% of them singletons. The chain links TRBV6-1 to TRBJ2-7; 7 bases align to TRBD2. Sample: PBMCs. The sequence was collected from a man aged 25 to 40 in good health and CMV-seropositive. The CDR3: CASRPRAGEYEQYF. In DNA, the CDR3 is TGTGCCAGCAGACCCCGGGCGGGGGAGTACGAGCAGTACTTC.